This passage covers 27 T cell receptor beta chains from one sample sequenced in a study of blood T cell repertoires in COVID-19 (dated by TCRdb to 2019 to 2021). Libraries came from the immunoSEQ multiplex PCR assay. TCRdb obtained this table from immuneACCESS and retained in-frame rearrangements with V and J assigned. These tables miss some clones; where compared with another copy, unresolved V genes account for less than half of the shortfall, and the remainder is unexplained. The sample has hundreds of thousands of clones on record, about 83% of them singletons. The ten largest clones take up roughly a tenth of the sample. The sample consisted of PBMCs or T cells enriched from blood (not recorded which). These receptors originate from a woman between 45 and 60 years old who had recovered from COVID-19.

This clone has just one count. This sequence joins TRBV10-3 and TRBJ1-2; weak D call: TRBD1 (6 bases). Germline-derived CDR1 and CDR2 are ENHRY and SYGVKD. Trimming pared 7 bases from V and 0 bases from J, leaving 12 bases between. CDR3 length equals 14 residues. The CDR3: CAITTGQSNYGYTF. For the CDR3, the DNA is TGTGCCATCACTACCGGACAGTCTAACTATGGCTACACCTTC.

The chain combines TRBV5-1 with TRBJ2-6; TRBD1 matches 12 bases. Trimming removed 0 bases from V and 5 bases from J; junction bases left unmatched: 9. Germline assignment: CDR1 SGHRS and CDR2 YFSETQ. CDR3 length: 19 residues. The DNA of the CDR3 is TGCGCCAGCAGCTTGGGGACCGGGACAGGGGGCAGGAGGGCCAACGTCCTGACTTTC. Translation: CASSLGTGTGGRRANVLTF.

The chain links TRBV14 to TRBJ1-3, with 8 bases aligning to TRBD1. The germline gives CDR1 SGHDN, CDR2 FVKESK. After removal of 2 bases from V and 8 bases from J, the junction contained 11 bases not matched to a gene. The length of the CDR3 is 16 residues. The CDR3 sequence is CASSQFKTGAMDTIYF. Here the CDR3 DNA reads TGTGCCAGCAGCCAATTCAAGACAGGGGCTATGGACACCATATATTTT. Full variable domain (remainder filled in from reference TRBV14 and TRBJ1-3): EAGVTQFPSHSVIEKGQTVTLRCDPISGHDNLYWYRRVMGKEIKFLLHFVKESKQDESGMPNNRFLAERTGGTYSTLKVQPAELEDSGVYFCASSQFKTGAMDTIYFGEGSWLTVV.

The chain is built from TRBV15 and TRBJ1-5; 12 bases are a match to TRBD1. The V and J ends lost 5 bases and 5 bases, in that order; junction bases with no gene match: 13. Germline V gives CDR1 LNHNV, CDR2 YYDKDF (reference sequence). The CDR3 length is 18 residues. The CDR3: CATSRDRGRRVVYQPQHF. The CDR3 region has the DNA TGTGCCACCAGCCGGGACAGGGGGCGAAGGGTGGTTTATCAGCCCCAGCATTTT.

The chain combines TRBV19 with TRBJ2-7; 10 nucleotides align to TRBD1. Trimming took 5 bases from V and 2 from J; bases not matched to a gene: 9. Germline CDR1 reads LNHDA; CDR2 reads SQIVND (reference sequence). CDR3 length equals 16 residues. The CDR3 reads CASSFGGQGDAYEQYF. Here the CDR3 DNA reads TGTGCCAGTAGTTTCGGCGGACAGGGGGATGCCTACGAGCAGTACTTC.

Written as DNA, the CDR3 is TGTGCCAGCATGCCGACAGCGACCTCCTACGAGCAGTACTTC. The encoded protein is CASMPTATSYEQYF. V usage is TRBV6-5 and J usage is TRBJ2-7; D perhaps matches TRBD1 (5 bases). This CDR3 is 14 amino acids long. Trimming removed 7 bases at V and 0 bases at J, with 13 bases between. Germline CDR1 MNHEY, CDR2 SVGAGI.

The rearrangement joins TRBV5-4 to TRBJ1-3; 9 bases map to TRBD1. The V gene end was trimmed by 5 bases and the J gene end by 2 bases; junction bases not matched to a gene: 5. The CDR3 extends over 15 amino acids. Germline V gene data show CDR1 as SGHNT and CDR2 as YYREEE (reference sequence). In nucleotides, the CDR3 is TGTGCCAGCAGACCGGACAGGGGTACTGGAAACACCATATATTTT. This translates into CASRPDRGTGNTIYF.

This clone was counted between two and nine times. J is TRBJ1-3 and V is TRBV15; 7 nucleotides match TRBD1. Germline CDR1 is LNHNV and CDR2 is YYDKDF (reference sequence). The trim removed 8 bases at V and 2 bases at J, leaving 15 bases unmatched. CDR3 length: 17 residues. CDR3 sequence (DNA): TGTGCCACCTCCGGGACAGAGACCCGGCGGCCTGGAAACACCATATATTTT. Translating gives CATSGTETRRPGNTIYF.

The chain employs TRBV28 and TRBJ2-1; 8 bases are a match to TRBD1. The CDR3 loop spans 15 amino acids. V was clipped by 3 bases and J by 4 bases; unmatched bases: 5. In germline, CDR1 is MDHEN, CDR2 SYDVKM. As DNA, the CDR3 is TGTGCCAGCAGTTTCAGGGGGCGTCTATACAATGAGCAGTTCTTC. Translating it yields CASSFRGRLYNEQFF. Together with reference TRBV28 and TRBJ2-1, the CDR3 gives the full variable domain: DVKVTQSSRYLVKRTGEKVFLECVQDMDHENMFWYRQDPGLGLRLIYFSYDVKMKEKGDIPEGYSVSREKKERFSLILESASTNQTSMYLCASSFRGRLYNEQFFGPGTRLTVL.

This clone was seen more than once but under ten times. The chain recombines TRBV4-1 with TRBJ1-2; 7 nucleotides line up with TRBD1. The ends lost 0 bases at V and 6 bases at J; junction bases unmatched: 7. The CDR3 totals 15 residues. Germline assignment: CDR1 MGHRA and CDR2 YSYEKL. CDR3 coding DNA: TGCGCCAGCAGCCAAGATTTGGGGACAGCGAATGGCTACACCTTC. Its protein product is CASSQDLGTANGYTF.

The chain carries TRBV3-1 (or the pseudogene TRBV3-2) and TRBJ1-3, with no clear D. Germline V gene sequence: CDR1 LGHDT, CDR2 YNNKEL (reference sequence). Trimming took 4 bases from V and 4 from J, leaving 17 bases between them. The CDR3 consists of 16 residues. The CDR3 bases are TGTGCCAGCAGCCGCCCGACCCGGAGCGGGGGAAACACCATATATTTT. This sequence encodes CASSRPTRSGGNTIYF.

This sequence joins TRBV12-3 or TRBV12-4 and TRBJ1-3, with unresolved D. Trimming left V 6 bases short and J 1 base short, with 7 bases between. The CDR3 loop spans 13 amino acids. CDR3 residues: CASRPGSGNTIYF. The DNA for the CDR3 is TGTGCCAGCAGGCCAGGTTCTGGAAACACCATATATTTT.

This clone was observed once. The rearrangement joins TRBV30 to TRBJ1-6, with 7 bases that match TRBD1. The germline CDR1 and CDR2 sequences are GTSNPN and SVGIG (reference sequence). The length of the CDR3 is 14 residues. V lost 4 bases, J lost 6 bases, and 6 bases stayed unmatched. The CDR3 DNA is TGTGCCTGGACCCCGGGACAGCGTAATTCACCCCTCCACTTT. This gives the protein CAWTPGQRNSPLHF. The full variable domain, in which reference TRBV30 and TRBJ1-6 provide the parts outside the CDR3, is SQTIHQWPATLVQPVGSPLSLECTVEGTSNPNLYWYRQAAGRGLQLLFYSVGIGQISSEVPQNLSASRPQDRQFILSSKKLLLSDSGFYLCAWTPGQRNSPLHFGNGTRLTVT.

V usage is TRBV4-1 and J usage is TRBJ1-1; a weak D match, TRBD1 (6 bases). In germline, CDR1 is MGHRA, CDR2 YSYEKL. The CDR3 contains 16 residues. V gave up 1 base and J gave up 6 bases, with 18 bases separating them. CDR3 loop: CASSQVQGSGGPEAFF. The CDR3 DNA reads as TGCGCCAGCAGCCAAGTGCAGGGTTCGGGGGGGCCTGAAGCTTTCTTT.

The CDR3: CASSTRVVTEAFF. In DNA, the CDR3 is TGTGCCAGCAGTACCAGGGTGGTCACTGAAGCTTTCTTT. The chain has TRBV27 and TRBJ1-1, with a possible D match to TRBD1 (5 bases). Trimming removed 5 bases from V and 4 bases from J, with 11 bases in between. The CDR3 runs to 13 residues. Germline CDR1 is MNHEY and CDR2 is SMNVEV (reference sequence).

The gene calls are TRBV19 and TRBJ1-5, with D possibly matching TRBD1 (6 bases). V lost 9 bases and J 2 bases, leaving 23 bases between the germline ends. The CDR3 length is 17 residues. Per the germline V gene, CDR1 is LNHDA and CDR2 is SQIVND (reference sequence). The CDR3 region is CASLPFGTIHGNQPQHF. The CDR3 DNA follows: TGTGCCAGCCTCCCTTTCGGGACAATCCATGGCAATCAGCCCCAGCATTTT.

This clone was seen only a few times. The rearrangement links TRBV11-2 to TRBJ1-1; D is undetermined. The CDR3 sequence is 13 residues long. CDR1 is SGHAT, CDR2 FQNNGV, per germline. The V and J ends lost 3 bases and 6 bases respectively, with 11 bases between them. The CDR3 is CASSLRVRAEAFF. DNA of the CDR3: TGTGCCAGCAGCTTGAGGGTTCGGGCTGAAGCTTTCTTT.

The chain uses TRBV11-2 and TRBJ1-3, with D possibly TRBD1 on 5 matching bases. This CDR3 contains 15 residues. V was trimmed by 2 bases and J by 2 bases, leaving 10 bases between them. Germline V lookup: CDR1 SGHAT, CDR2 FQNNGV. CDR3 loop: CASSLIGATGNTIYF. In DNA form, the CDR3 reads TGTGCCAGCAGCTTAATTGGGGCCACTGGAAACACCATATATTTT.

The chain uses TRBV7-2 and TRBJ1-1; D not resolved. The CDR3 runs to 12 residues. V lost 5 bases and J lost 10, with 14 bases in between. Germline lookup yields CDR1 SGHTA and CDR2 FQGNSA. The CDR3 loop reads CASSTVGVRAFF. The CDR3 region has the DNA TGTGCCAGCAGCACCGTCGGGGTGCGAGCTTTCTTT.

This chain joins TRBV6-2 or TRBV6-3 and TRBJ1-2; tentative D call: TRBD1 (5 bases). V lost 0 bases to trimming and J lost 5 bases, with 10 bases between them. CDR1 MNHEY and CDR2 SVGEGT come from the germline V gene. CDR3 length: 14 amino acids. The chain's CDR3 is CASSYSAGLYGYTF. Written as DNA, the CDR3 is TGTGCCAGCAGTTACTCGGCAGGGTTGTATGGCTACACCTTC.

The rearrangement links TRBV19 to TRBJ1-1, with D possibly matching TRBD1 (5 bases). Trimming shortened V by 3 bases and J by 5 bases, and 16 bases separated the two germline ends. This CDR3 comprises 15 residues. The germline gives CDR1 LNHDA, CDR2 SQIVND (reference sequence). CDR3 sequence (DNA): TGTGCCAGTAGTATGGTAGGCAGGGCGACGACTGAAGCTTTCTTT. It codes for CASSMVGRATTEAFF.

This clone was seen a few times. Other DNA sequences in this sample translate to the same CDR3. J is TRBJ1-5 and V is TRBV2; no clear D. The V gene lost 3 bases and the J gene lost 0 bases, with 3 bases spanning the gap. This CDR3 has 13 residues. Germline V CDR1 and CDR2: SNHLY, FYNNEI. The CDR3 loop reads CASSESSNQPQHF. The CDR3 DNA sequence: TGTGCCAGCAGTGAGAGTAGCAATCAGCCCCAGCATTTT.

The chain combines TRBV7-2 with TRBJ1-5; D is unclear. There are 18 residues in the CDR3. CDR1 SGHTA and CDR2 FQGNSA come from the germline V gene. Trimming took off 1 base at V and 0 bases at J, with 16 bases between the two ends. CDR3 nucleotides: TGTGCCAGCAGCTTAGTTAAATTCCAGGCCCTTAGCAATCAGCCCCAGCATTTT. The encoded protein is CASSLVKFQALSNQPQHF.

The rearrangement joins TRBV5-1 to TRBJ2-2; D is ambiguous. The V gene's germline CDR1 is SGHRS and CDR2 YFSETQ. Trimming pared 5 bases from V and 2 bases from J, leaving 16 bases between. The CDR3 totals 16 residues. The CDR3 protein is CASRPTNTINTGELFF. The CDR3 nucleotides are TGCGCCAGCAGACCTACTAATACAATAAACACCGGGGAGCTGTTTTTT.

The chain links TRBV10-3 to TRBJ1-2; D is unclear. The CDR3 is made up of 14 amino acids. Germline lookup yields CDR1 ENHRY and CDR2 SYGVKD. V lost 3 bases and J lost 7, with 15 bases in between. Here the CDR3 reads CAISEFRGGLGYTF. In DNA, the CDR3 is TGTGCCATCAGTGAATTTAGAGGAGGGCTTGGCTACACCTTC.

The gene calls are TRBV6-1 and TRBJ1-2; tentatively, D is TRBD1 (5 bases). The germline gives CDR1 MNHNS, CDR2 SASEGT. CDR3 length: 15 amino acids. V was clipped by 0 bases and J by 4 bases, with 12 bases between them. DNA of the CDR3: TGTGCCAGCAGTGAAGCGGTGGGGCGTAGCTATGGCTACACCTTC. Translating it yields CASSEAVGRSYGYTF.

This clone was recorded once. The rearrangement joins TRBV20-1 to TRBJ1-2; D is uncertain. Trimming stripped 6 bases from V and 2 bases from J, with 4 bases between. Germline V lookup: CDR1 DFQATT, CDR2 SNEGSKA (reference sequence). The CDR3 contains 10 residues. The CDR3 loop reads CSAGNYGYTF. DNA for the CDR3: TGCAGTGCCGGGAACTATGGCTACACCTTC.